This T cell receptor beta chain was found in a study of Ad26.COV2.S vaccination and SARS-CoV-2 variants. Points from the study as a whole: Post-vaccination spike-specific CD8+ and CD4+ T cell responses reportedly had substantial breadth. Researchers cautioned that TCR breadth and depth analyses may have underestimated total T cell responses.

Treatment described: around 19 received Ad26.COV2.S at low or high dose, single or two shots; about 5 received placebo; per-sample allocation not given. The study sampled participants on day 63 after the first vaccine or placebo injection. Built on an Ad26 vector, the vaccine expressed Wuhan-strain SARS-CoV-2 spike. Comment on this clone: Its antigen is undetermined.

The assay was immunoSEQ multiplex PCR, and TCRdb's table has in-frame clones only and misses some. The repertoire holds over 400,000 clones, with 90% as singletons. This specimen was peripheral blood, taken in a trial of Ad26.COV2.S vaccine versus placebo. This TCR was sampled from a person aged 18-65 years who received the Ad26.COV2.S COVID-19 vaccine or a placebo.

CDR3 sequence (DNA): TGTGCCAGCAGTTCACGCACCATGGGGGCAAGAAACACCATATATTTT. Translated: CASSSRTMGARNTIYF. V usage is TRBV7-9 and J usage is TRBJ1-3; the D gene is possibly TRBD1 (6 bases). The CDR3 extends over 16 amino acids. Trimming removed 6 bases from V and 5 bases from J, with 20 bases in between. The germline V gene has CDR1 SEHNR and CDR2 FQNEAQ (reference sequence).